This T cell receptor (beta chain) derives from a study of control samples from healthy donors and cancer patients. Profiled with immunoSEQ multiplex PCR; TCRdb holds only in-frame clones, not every one. The sample lists about 75,000 clones, roughly 94% occurring once. This CDR3 has 13 residues. V lost 5 bases to trimming and J lost 2 bases, with 9 bases between them. Sequencing input: blood. The sequence was collected from a woman aged 40 to 50 in good health. The chain joins TRBV12-3 or TRBV12-4 to TRBJ1-2; D unclear. The CDR3 region has the DNA TGTGCCAGCAGTCGGACGCAGAACTATGGCTACACCTTC. It translates to CASSRTQNYGYTF.